Listed below are T cell receptor beta chains from one sample, sequenced in a study of blood T cell repertoires in COVID-19. Using immunoSEQ multiplex PCR, the repertoire was profiled, and TCRdb retains in-frame clones only, with some absent. Of under 300,000 clones listed, nearly 90% are singletons. The specimen sequenced was peripheral blood. The receptor source for this set is a woman aged 55 to 70 with COVID-19, enrolled during active disease. Each CDR3 is given with its conserved first and last residue. Each record gives: D gene, CDR3 length, V gene, J gene, clone size, CDR3 DNA, CDR3 protein. D genes are given only for firm matches. Expanded clones are given a class, and other clones once, few, many or no size at all.

.	15	TRBV9	TRBJ2-7	.	TGTGCCAGCAGCGTAGGCCCTGCCGGCTCCTACGAGCAGTACTTC	CASSVGPAGSYEQYF
.	15	TRBV19	TRBJ2-1	.	TGTGCCACCAGACTGCGGGGTTCCAACTACAATGAGCAGTTCTTC	CATRLRGSNYNEQFF
TRBD1	19	TRBV5-1	TRBJ2-3	.	TGCGCCAGCAGCTCCCGCTGGCAGGGGGCCTCGAGGAGGGCAGATACGCAGTATTTT	CASSSRWQGASRRADTQYF
TRBD1	16	TRBV15	TRBJ2-4	.	TGTGCCACCAGCAGAGGGGACAGGGCCCTCAAAAACATTCAGTACTTC	CATSRGDRALKNIQYF
TRBD1	14	TRBV29-1	TRBJ1-1	.	TGCAGCGTTGTAAAGACAGGGGAGGGGACTGAAGCTTTCTTT	CSVVKTGEGTEAFF
.	15	TRBV6-5	TRBJ1-2	few	TGTGCCAGCACTCGAGGGCTGACTACTAACTATGGCTACACCTTC	CASTRGLTTNYGYTF
TRBD1	14	TRBV2	TRBJ1-2	.	TGTGCCAGCAGTGGGGACAGGGGCCCCTATGGCTACACCTTC	CASSGDRGPYGYTF
.	14	TRBV5-6	TRBJ1-1	.	TGTGCCAGCAGCACGGACGGGAAGTACACTGAAGCTTTCTTT	CASSTDGKYTEAFF
.	15	TRBV19	TRBJ2-1	.	TGTGCCAGTAGGGACTGGGGGGTTGGCTACAATGAGCAGTTCTTC	CASRDWGVGYNEQFF
.	14	TRBV7-2	TRBJ1-5	.	TGTGCCAGCAGCTTAGCGCGGGGTCCTCAGCCCCAGCATTTT	CASSLARGPQPQHF
TRBD1	17	TRBV5-4	TRBJ1-2	once	TGTGCCAGCAGCTCCACAGGGGTCTACGGGGCCAACTATGGCTACACCTTC	CASSSTGVYGANYGYTF
.	16	TRBV21-1	TRBJ1-5	.	TGTGCCAGCAGCAAAGTGGTAACAGGGAAGGATCAGCCCCAGCATTTT	CASSKVVTGKDQPQHF
.	13	TRBV11-2	TRBJ1-1	.	TGTGCCAGCAGCAAGACAGAGAACACTGAAGCTTTCTTT	CASSKTENTEAFF
TRBD1	14	TRBV4-2	TRBJ1-1	few	TGTGCCAGCAGCTATACAGGGGGCGGAACTGAAGCTTTCTTT	CASSYTGGGTEAFF
.	14	TRBV18	TRBJ1-4	.	TGTGCCAGCTCACCAGGAGGGGCTGGCGAAAAACTGTTTTTT	CASSPGGAGEKLFF
TRBD1	17	TRBV19	TRBJ1-5	.	TGTGCCAGTAGTGGCGCCGGGACAGGGTCCAGCAATCAGCCCCAGCATTTT	CASSGAGTGSSNQPQHF
.	16	TRBV19	TRBJ1-5	once	TGTGCCAGTACGGGGTCCGGCCTGGGGAACAATCAGCCCCAGCATTTT	CASTGSGLGNNQPQHF
.	13	TRBV6-5	TRBJ2-7	.	TGTGCCGCAAACCCGGCGGGCTCCTACGAGCAGTACTTC	CAANPAGSYEQYF
TRBD2	16	TRBV4-3	TRBJ2-3	.	TGCGCCAGCAGCCAAGATTACAGCGGGGCCACAGATACGCAGTATTTT	CASSQDYSGATDTQYF
.	14	TRBV5-1	TRBJ1-2	.	TGCGCCAGCAGCCCCCGGTTGGGGCGGTATGGCTACACCTTC	CASSPRLGRYGYTF
TRBD1	14	TRBV19	TRBJ1-2	.	TGTGCCAGTACCGACAGGGGGGACCTCTATGGCTACACCTTC	CASTDRGDLYGYTF
.	15	TRBV19	TRBJ1-2	.	TGTGCCAGTAGTATATTTGTAGGCAGCGGACATGGCTACACCTTC	CASSIFVGSGHGYTF
TRBD1	18	TRBV7-6	TRBJ1-1	.	TGTGCCAGCAGCTTGGGGCAGGGGGCCCCTATTCTGAACACTGAAGCTTTCTTT	CASSLGQGAPILNTEAFF